The TCR beta chain under discussion was sequenced for a study of blood T cell repertoires in COVID-19. Overall study context: Samples taken during acute and convalescent COVID-19 were collected in the United States, Italy and Spain. Sample material is recorded as cDNA or gDNA derived from T cells, B-cell-depleted T cells, or PBMCs.

The table came from immunoSEQ multiplex PCR; TCRdb's copy has only in-frame clones and leaves some out. The profile covers 150,000 to 200,000 clones, with under 80% appearing a single time and roughly a sixth taken by the ten largest. Grouping used clinical history reported by participants in a survey and questionnaire. Germline assignment: CDR1 KGHDR and CDR2 SFDVKD. The CDR3 runs 16 residues. The V end was cut by 0 bases, the J end by 5 bases, with 12 bases between. The sequenced sample was PBMCs or T cells enriched from blood (not recorded which). The chain recombines TRBV24-1 with TRBJ2-2; D may be TRBD1 (7 bases). The TCR comes from a woman in her 50s with acute COVID-19. CDR3 coding DNA: TGTGCCACCAGTGATTTGCCAGGGGGGACGACCGGGGAGCTGTTTTTT. The encoded protein is CATSDLPGGTTGELFF.